The present TCR beta chain was sequenced within a study of monozygotic twins with inflammatory bowel disease. Study-level results: People with IBD had fewer clonotypes in common with others than healthy twins did, especially with disease activity. The co-twins with IBD showed lower TCRbeta diversity (inverse Simpson) than their healthy siblings. Distinguishing T cell subtypes was not possible.

In the case of this clonotype: Its cognate antigen is unknown.

Amplification of TCRalpha and TCRbeta cDNA involved two nested PCRs that ran for approximately 16 and 10 cycles. TCRdb re-called the 5' RACE reads and gives one entry per CDR3 protein, without DNA. Here the sample table reports over 130,000 distinct CDR3 sequences. Germline-derived CDR1 and CDR2 are KGHSH and LQKENI. The CDR3 runs 14 residues. The chain recombines TRBV18 with TRBJ2-7. The sample comprised blood. The TCR originated in a human donor with ulcerative colitis or Crohn's disease, or a healthy co-twin of an affected twin (not recorded which). CDR3: CASSPRDLRYEQYF.